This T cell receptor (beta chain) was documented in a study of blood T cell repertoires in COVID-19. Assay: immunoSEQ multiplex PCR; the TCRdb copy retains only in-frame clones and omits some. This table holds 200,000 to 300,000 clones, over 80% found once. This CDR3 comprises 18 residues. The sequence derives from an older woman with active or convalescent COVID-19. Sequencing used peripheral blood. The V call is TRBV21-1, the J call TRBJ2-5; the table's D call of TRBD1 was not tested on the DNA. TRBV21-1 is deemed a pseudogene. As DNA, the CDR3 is TGTGCCAGCAGCAAAGCATTCTCGGACAGGGGGCTACGAGAGACCCAGTACTTC. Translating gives CASSKAFSDRGLRETQYF.